This TCR beta chain was profiled in a study of shared clonotypes between healthy human individuals. Assay: immunoSEQ multiplex PCR; the TCRdb copy retains only in-frame clones and omits some. Found here are under 2,500,000 clones, approximately 94% of them singletons; the top ten hold more than 0.1%. This CDR3 has 13 amino acids. The ends were cut back, 8 bases at V and 0 bases at J, with 8 bases in the middle. Germline V gives CDR1 SNHLY, CDR2 FYNNEI. The receptor comes from a man between 18 and 35 years old in good health. Sequenced: naive CD4+ T cells sorted from blood. Regarding subset: CD45RA+ positively selected. V is TRBV2 and J is TRBJ2-1; unclear D gene. The CDR3 reads CASHLSSYNEQFF. The DNA for the CDR3 is TGTGCCAGCCATTTAAGCTCCTACAATGAGCAGTTCTTC. Based on the CDR3 plus reference TRBV2 and TRBJ2-1, the full variable domain is EPEVTQTPSHQVTQMGQEVILRCVPISNHLYFYWYRQILGQKVEFLVSFYNNEISEKSEIFDDQFSVERPDGSNFTLKIRSTKLEDSAMYFCASHLSSYNEQFFGPGTRLTVL.